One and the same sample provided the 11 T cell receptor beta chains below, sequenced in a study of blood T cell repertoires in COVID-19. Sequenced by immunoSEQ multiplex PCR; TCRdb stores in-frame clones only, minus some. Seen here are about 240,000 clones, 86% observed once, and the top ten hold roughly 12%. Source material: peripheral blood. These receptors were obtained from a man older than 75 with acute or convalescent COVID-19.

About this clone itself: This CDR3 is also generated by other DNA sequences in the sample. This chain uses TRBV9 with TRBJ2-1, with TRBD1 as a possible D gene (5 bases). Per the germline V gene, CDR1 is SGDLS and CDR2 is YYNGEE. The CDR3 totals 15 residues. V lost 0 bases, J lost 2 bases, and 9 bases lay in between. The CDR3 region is CASSVDPGTYNEQFF. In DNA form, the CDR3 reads TGTGCCAGCAGCGTAGATCCAGGGACCTACAATGAGCAGTTCTTC.

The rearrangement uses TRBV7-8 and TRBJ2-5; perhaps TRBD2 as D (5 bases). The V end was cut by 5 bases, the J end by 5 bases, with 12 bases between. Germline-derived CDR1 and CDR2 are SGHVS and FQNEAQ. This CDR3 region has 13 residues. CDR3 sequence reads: CASSPGQRETQYF. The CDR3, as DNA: TGTGCCAGCAGCCCCGGCCAGCGGGAGACCCAGTACTTC.

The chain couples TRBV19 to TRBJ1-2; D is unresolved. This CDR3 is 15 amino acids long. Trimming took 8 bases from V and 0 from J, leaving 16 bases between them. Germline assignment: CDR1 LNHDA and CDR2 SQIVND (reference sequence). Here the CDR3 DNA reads TGTGCCAGTTCCCTGTCACAGAACGCTAACTATGGCTACACCTTC. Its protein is CASSLSQNANYGYTF.

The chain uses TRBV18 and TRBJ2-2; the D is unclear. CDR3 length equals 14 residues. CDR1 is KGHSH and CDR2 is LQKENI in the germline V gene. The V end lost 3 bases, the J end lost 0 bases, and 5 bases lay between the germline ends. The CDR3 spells CASSPPTNTGELFF. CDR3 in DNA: TGTGCCAGCTCACCCCCCACGAACACCGGGGAGCTGTTTTTT.

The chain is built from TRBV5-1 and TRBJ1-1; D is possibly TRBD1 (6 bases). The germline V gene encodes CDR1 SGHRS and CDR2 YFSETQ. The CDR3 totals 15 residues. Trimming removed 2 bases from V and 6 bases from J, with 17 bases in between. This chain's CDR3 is CASSLGGNYLPEAFF. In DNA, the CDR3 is TGCGCCAGCAGCTTAGGGGGTAATTACCTCCCTGAAGCTTTCTTT.

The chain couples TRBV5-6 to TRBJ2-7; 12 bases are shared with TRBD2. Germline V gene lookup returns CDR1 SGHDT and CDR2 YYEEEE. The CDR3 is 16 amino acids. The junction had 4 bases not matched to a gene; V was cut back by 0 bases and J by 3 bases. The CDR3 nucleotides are TGTGCCAGCAGCTTGGGACTAGCGGGAGTAGTCTACGAGCAGTACTTC. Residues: CASSLGLAGVVYEQYF.

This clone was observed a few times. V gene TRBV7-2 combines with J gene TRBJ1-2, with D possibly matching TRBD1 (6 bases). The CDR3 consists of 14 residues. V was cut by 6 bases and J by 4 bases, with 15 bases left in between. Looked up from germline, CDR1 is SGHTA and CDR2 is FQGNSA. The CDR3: CASRPRGGAYGYTF. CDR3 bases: TGTGCCAGCAGACCCCGGGGGGGGGCCTATGGCTACACCTTC.

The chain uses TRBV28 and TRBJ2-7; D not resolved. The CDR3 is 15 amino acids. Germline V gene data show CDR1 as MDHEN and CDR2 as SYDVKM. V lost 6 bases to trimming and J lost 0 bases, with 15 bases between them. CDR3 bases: TGTGCCAGCAGCCACATCTTATCAAACTCCTACGAGCAGTACTTC. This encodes CASSHILSNSYEQYF.

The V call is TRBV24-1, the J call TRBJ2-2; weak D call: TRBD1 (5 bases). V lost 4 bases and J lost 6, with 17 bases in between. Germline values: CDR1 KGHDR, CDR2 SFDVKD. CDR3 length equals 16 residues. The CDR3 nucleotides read TGTGCCACCAGTGACCCCGGACAAGCTGGATCCGGGGAGCTGTTTTTT. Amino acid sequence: CATSDPGQAGSGELFF.

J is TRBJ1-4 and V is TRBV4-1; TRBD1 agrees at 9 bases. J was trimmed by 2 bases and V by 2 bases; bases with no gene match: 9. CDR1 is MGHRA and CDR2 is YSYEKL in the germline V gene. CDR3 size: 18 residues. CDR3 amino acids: CASSQPRDRADTNEKLFF. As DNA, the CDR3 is TGCGCCAGCAGCCAACCCCGGGACAGGGCTGATACTAATGAAAAACTGTTTTTT.

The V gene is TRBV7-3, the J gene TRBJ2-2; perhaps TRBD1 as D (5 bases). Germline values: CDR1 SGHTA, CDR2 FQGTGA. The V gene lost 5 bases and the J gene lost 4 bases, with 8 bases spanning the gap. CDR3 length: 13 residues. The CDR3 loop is CASSLRATGELFF. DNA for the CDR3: TGTGCCAGCAGCCTCAGGGCCACCGGGGAGCTGTTTTTT.